These 22 T cell receptor beta chains came from one sample sequenced in a study of CD8+ T cells in alopecia areata. Extracted RNA was reverse transcribed, and the resulting cDNA served as sequencing template. TCRdb's copy holds only in-frame clones and misses some; the assay was immunoSEQ multiplex PCR. The repertoire holds around 97,000 clones, 86% seen once, with 11% in the top ten. Described treatment: oral pan-JAK inhibitor, 5-10 mg twice daily. Sequencing used CD8+ T cells sorted from blood, obtained between weeks 30 and 35, from a patient treated with tofacitinib. The receptors come from a human donor with alopecia areata.

CDR3 bases: TGTGCCAGTAGTATAAGCTTGAACACTGAAGCTTTCTTT. Its protein product is CASSISLNTEAFF. The J gene is TRBJ1-1, the V gene TRBV19, with D unresolved. Germline-derived CDR1 and CDR2 are LNHDA and SQIVND (reference sequence). The CDR3 consists of 13 residues. V shed 2 bases and J shed 0 bases, with 4 bases lying between them.

This clone has more than one count but fewer than ten. This chain uses TRBV27 with TRBJ1-2; D remains unclear. Germline V lookup: CDR1 MNHEY, CDR2 SMNVEV (reference sequence). This CDR3 has 13 residues. Trimming took 8 bases from V and 6 from J, leaving 16 bases between them. The CDR3 DNA is TGTGCCAGCTCCGGGCGGGGTCAGAATGGCTACACCTTC. Residues: CASSGRGQNGYTF.

The CDR3 here is CATLQGGGTEAFF. The CDR3 DNA reads as TGTGCCACCCTACAGGGGGGTGGCACTGAAGCTTTCTTT. V gene TRBV6-5 combines with J gene TRBJ1-1; 8 nucleotides align to TRBD1. Germline lookup yields CDR1 MNHEY and CDR2 SVGAGI. The V gene end was trimmed by 10 bases and the J gene end by 4 bases; junction bases not matched to a gene: 8. This CDR3 has 13 residues.

This clone was found a few times. V is TRBV29-1 and J is TRBJ2-1; tentative D call: TRBD2 (6 bases). Germline lookup yields CDR1 SQVTM and CDR2 ANQGSEA. The ends were cut back, 1 base at V and 0 bases at J, with 7 bases in the middle. The CDR3 length is 14 residues. The CDR3 sequence: CSVEGEASYNEQFF. CDR3 DNA: TGCAGCGTTGAAGGGGAGGCCTCCTACAATGAGCAGTTCTTC.

The gene calls are TRBV5-1 and TRBJ1-5; D unclear. Trimming took off 0 bases at V and 2 bases at J, with 9 bases between the two ends. The CDR3 consists of 15 residues. Germline V gene sequence: CDR1 SGHRS, CDR2 YFSETQ. CDR3 DNA: TGCGCCAGCAGCTTGGGGACGGCCGGCAATCAGCCCCAGCATTTT. Its protein product is CASSLGTAGNQPQHF.

The chain carries TRBV5-6 and TRBJ1-1, with 10 bases fitting TRBD1. V dropped 4 bases and J dropped 0; count of bases not matched to a gene: 9. Germline V gene data show CDR1 as SGHDT and CDR2 as YYEEEE. This CDR3 region has 17 residues. The CDR3 nucleotides are TGTGCCAGCAGCAACACTCCGGGACAGGGGTTGAACACTGAAGCTTTCTTT. It translates to CASSNTPGQGLNTEAFF.

V usage is TRBV29-1 and J usage is TRBJ2-1; the D is unclear. Trimming removed 4 bases from V and 6 bases from J, with 10 bases in between. This CDR3 contains 12 residues. Germline V gene sequence: CDR1 SQVTM, CDR2 ANQGSEA. Here the CDR3 DNA reads TGCAGCGTTGTGTTCTCTCGCAATGAGCAGTTCTTC. Translated: CSVVFSRNEQFF.

V and J are TRBV5-4 and TRBJ1-2, with a tentative D call TRBD1 (5 bases). The germline V gene encodes CDR1 SGHNT and CDR2 YYREEE (reference sequence). This CDR3 spans 15 amino acids. V was cut by 4 bases and J by 5 bases, with 18 bases left in between. CDR3 DNA: TGTGCCAGCAGCCAGCAAGCGACAGAGCTTTATGGCTACACCTTC. Protein sequence: CASSQQATELYGYTF.

This sequence joins TRBV6-1 and TRBJ2-5; 7 bases match TRBD2. J was trimmed by 0 bases and V by 1 base; bases with no gene match: 8. The CDR3 is 17 amino acids. CDR1 and CDR2 from the germline V gene are MNHNS and SASEGT. In nucleotides, the CDR3 is TGTGCCAGCAGTGAAGTTTCGACTAGCACGTACCAAGAGACCCAGTACTTC. Encoded protein: CASSEVSTSTYQETQYF.

The rearrangement joins TRBV29-1 to TRBJ2-1; 15 bases line up with TRBD2. CDR3 length equals 16 residues. With V trimmed by 5 bases and J by 6 bases, 8 bases remained unmatched. Germline CDR1 is SQVTM and CDR2 is ANQGSEA. The CDR3 nucleotides are TGCAGCGTTACCGGGACTAGCGGGAGGATTTTCAATGAGCAGTTCTTC. It specifies CSVTGTSGRIFNEQFF.

This chain joins TRBV29-1 and TRBJ2-7, with 7 bases fitting TRBD1. This CDR3 comprises 16 residues. With V trimmed by 0 bases and J by 2 bases, 10 bases remained unmatched. Germline values: CDR1 SQVTM, CDR2 ANQGSEA. The CDR3 loop is CSVEDPGQGETYEQYF. CDR3 nucleotides: TGCAGCGTTGAAGATCCCGGCCAGGGGGAAACCTACGAGCAGTACTTC.

V and J are TRBV28 and TRBJ2-1; 10 positions match TRBD2. V shed 5 bases and J 1 base; nucleotides not matched to a gene: 8. Per the germline V gene, CDR1 is MDHEN and CDR2 is SYDVKM. The CDR3 is 17 amino acids. CDR3 protein: CASSPWTSGSSYNEQFF. The DNA of the CDR3 is TGTGCCAGCAGTCCCTGGACTAGCGGCTCTTCCTACAATGAGCAGTTCTTC.

V gene TRBV7-7 combines with J gene TRBJ2-6; TRBD1 is a possible D gene (5 bases). This CDR3 spans 15 amino acids. Trimming stripped 5 bases from V and 0 bases from J, with 8 bases between. Germline V lookup: CDR1 SSHAT, CDR2 FNYEAQ (reference sequence). In DNA form, the CDR3 reads TGTGCCAGCAGCGACGACAGCTCTGGGGCCAACGTCCTGACTTTC. This translates into CASSDDSSGANVLTF.

The J gene is TRBJ2-3, the V gene TRBV27, with TRBD2 as a possible D gene (6 bases). CDR1 MNHEY and CDR2 SMNVEV come from the germline V gene (reference sequence). CDR3 length: 14 amino acids. Trimming took 3 bases from V and 6 from J, leaving 13 bases between them. The CDR3, as DNA: TGTGCCAGCAGTTTGGGGACTTACCCGGATACGCAGTATTTT. Protein sequence: CASSLGTYPDTQYF.

The genes are TRBV27 and TRBJ2-7; 7 nucleotides match TRBD1. This CDR3 region has 15 residues. J gave up 0 bases and V 5 bases, and 7 bases lay outside the gene matches. Looked up from germline, CDR1 is MNHEY and CDR2 is SMNVEV (reference sequence). Here the CDR3 reads CASSPTGTVSYEQYF. In nucleotides, the CDR3 is TGTGCCAGCAGTCCAACCGGGACAGTCTCCTACGAGCAGTACTTC.

The chain couples TRBV27 to TRBJ1-1, with no clear D. Germline values: CDR1 MNHEY, CDR2 SMNVEV (reference sequence). This CDR3 spans 12 amino acids. Trimming took 7 bases from V and 4 from J, leaving 10 bases between them. CDR3 protein: CASMRGSTEAFF. The CDR3 DNA is TGTGCCAGCATGCGGGGTAGCACTGAAGCTTTCTTT.

The chain recombines TRBV7-9 with TRBJ1-4; D is ambiguous. Per germline, CDR1 SEHNR and CDR2 FQNEAQ (reference sequence). The V end lost 5 bases, the J end lost 2 bases, and 15 bases lay between the germline ends. CDR3 length: 16 residues. In nucleotides, the CDR3 is TGTGCCAGCAGCCCAGCCGTAGCCGACACTAATGAAAAACTGTTTTTT. It yields the protein CASSPAVADTNEKLFF.

The chain is built from TRBV6-1 and TRBJ2-7; D perhaps matches TRBD2 (6 bases). Germline CDR1 reads MNHNS; CDR2 reads SASEGT. Trimming took off 2 bases at V and 3 bases at J, with 8 bases between the two ends. The CDR3 is 13 amino acids. CDR3 sequence: CASSEKRVYEQYF. CDR3 DNA: TGTGCCAGCAGTGAAAAGCGGGTCTACGAGCAGTACTTC.

This chain links TRBV7-3 with TRBJ2-5; TRBD2 aligns across 14 bases. J lost 2 bases, V lost 4 bases, and 0 bases had no gene match. This CDR3 is built from 15 residues. Looked up from germline, CDR1 is SGHTA and CDR2 is FQGTGA. CDR3 nucleotides: TGTGCCAGCAGCTGGACTAGCGGGGGGCAAGAGACCCAGTACTTC. Amino acid sequence: CASSWTSGGQETQYF.

The rearrangement uses TRBV14 and TRBJ2-4; no reliable D call. V was clipped by 3 bases and J by 8 bases, with 11 bases between them. This CDR3 spans 13 amino acids. Looked up from germline, CDR1 is SGHDN and CDR2 is FVKESK. As DNA, the CDR3 is TGTGCCAGCAGCCATCAAAAAGGATACATTCAGTACTTC. Translation: CASSHQKGYIQYF.

V is TRBV4-1 and J is TRBJ2-1, with 7 bases fitting TRBD1. Trimming removed 6 bases from V and 8 bases from J; junction bases left unmatched: 10. The CDR3 has 14 residues. The germline V gene has CDR1 MGHRA and CDR2 YSYEKL. The CDR3 reads CASSFTGELDEQFF. The CDR3 nucleotides are TGCGCCAGCAGTTTTACAGGGGAACTCGATGAGCAGTTCTTC.

The V call is TRBV27, the J call TRBJ2-7; TRBD1 matches 9 bases. The CDR3 consists of 14 residues. The V gene end was trimmed by 6 bases and the J gene end by 4 bases; junction bases not matched to a gene: 7. Germline CDR1 reads MNHEY; CDR2 reads SMNVEV (reference sequence). The CDR3 loop reads CASSRGQGRYEQYF. CDR3 coding DNA: TGTGCCAGCAGCCGAGGACAGGGGAGGTACGAGCAGTACTTC.